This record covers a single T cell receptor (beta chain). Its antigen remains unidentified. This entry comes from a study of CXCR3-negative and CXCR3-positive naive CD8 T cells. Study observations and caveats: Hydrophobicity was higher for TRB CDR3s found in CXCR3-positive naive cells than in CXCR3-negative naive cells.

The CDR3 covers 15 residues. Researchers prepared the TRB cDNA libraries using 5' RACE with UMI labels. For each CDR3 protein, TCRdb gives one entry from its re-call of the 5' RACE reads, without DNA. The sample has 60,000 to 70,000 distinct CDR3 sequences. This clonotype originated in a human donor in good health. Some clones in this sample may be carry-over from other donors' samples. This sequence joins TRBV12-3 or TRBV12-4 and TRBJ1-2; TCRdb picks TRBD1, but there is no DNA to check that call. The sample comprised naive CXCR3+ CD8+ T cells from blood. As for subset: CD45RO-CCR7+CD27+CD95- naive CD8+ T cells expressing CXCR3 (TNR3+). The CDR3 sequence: CASRGQDSLNYGYTF.